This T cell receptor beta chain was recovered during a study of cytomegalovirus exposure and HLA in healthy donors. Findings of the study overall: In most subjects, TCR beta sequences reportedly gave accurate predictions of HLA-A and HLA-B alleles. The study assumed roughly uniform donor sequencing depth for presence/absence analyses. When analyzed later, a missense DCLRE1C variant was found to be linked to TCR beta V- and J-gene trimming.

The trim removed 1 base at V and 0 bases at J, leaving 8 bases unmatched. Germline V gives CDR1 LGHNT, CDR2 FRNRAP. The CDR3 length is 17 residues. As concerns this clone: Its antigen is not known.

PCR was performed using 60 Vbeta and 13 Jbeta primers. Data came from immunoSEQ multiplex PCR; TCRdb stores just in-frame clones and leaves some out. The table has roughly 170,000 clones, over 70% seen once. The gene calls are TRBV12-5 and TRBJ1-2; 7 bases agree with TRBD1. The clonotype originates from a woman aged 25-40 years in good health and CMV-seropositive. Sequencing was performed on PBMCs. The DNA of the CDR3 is TGTGCTAGTGGTTTGGATATAACAGGGGACACTAACTATGGCTACACCTTC. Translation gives CASGLDITGDTNYGYTF.